Listed below are T cell receptor beta chains from one sample, sequenced in a study of blood T cell repertoires in COVID-19. Measured with immunoSEQ multiplex PCR; TCRdb has only the in-frame clones, and not every one. The sample yields roughly 100,000 clones, approximately 88% seen once. The sequencing input was peripheral blood. These receptor sequences come from a human donor in a cohort sampled during active COVID-19. Both conserved end residues are part of each CDR3. A D gene is named only where the DNA matches it firmly. For some rows the clone size is stated as once, few or many, or as a class when expanded; others skip it.

size	D	V	J	length	CDR3	DNA
NA	TRBD1	TRBV11-2	TRBJ2-2	15	CASSTDRGPTGELFF	TGTGCCAGCAGCACTGACAGGGGTCCTACCGGGGAGCTGTTTTTT
NA	NA	TRBV5-1	TRBJ2-1	14	CASSLEVSVNEQFF	TGCGCCAGCAGCTTGGAAGTCAGTGTAAATGAGCAGTTCTTC
NA	TRBD1	TRBV15	TRBJ2-7	14	CATSRTGTAYEQYF	TGTGCCACCAGCAGAACCGGGACAGCCTACGAGCAGTACTTC
NA	NA	TRBV2	TRBJ2-3	15	CASSDGRTSTDTQYF	TGTGCCAGCAGTGATGGGAGGACGAGCACAGATACGCAGTATTTT
NA	NA	TRBV5-1	TRBJ1-3	17	CASSLVDSSASGNTIYF	TGCGCCAGCAGCTTGGTCGACAGTTCAGCCTCTGGAAACACCATATATTTT
NA	NA	TRBV29-1	TRBJ1-5	13	CSVGGHSNQPQHF	TGCAGCGTTGGGGGCCATAGCAATCAGCCCCAGCATTTT
NA	NA	TRBV7-2	TRBJ1-3	17	CASRNRDNKSSGNTIYF	TGTGCCAGCAGGAACCGGGACAATAAGAGCTCTGGAAACACCATATATTTT
NA	TRBD1	TRBV6-5	TRBJ1-6	13	CAFNRGLNSPLHF	TGTGCCTTTAACAGGGGTCTTAATTCACCCCTCCACTTT
NA	TRBD1	TRBV19	TRBJ1-5	16	CASSMGQGAGNQPQHF	TGTGCCAGTAGTATGGGACAGGGGGCGGGCAATCAGCCCCAGCATTTT
NA	TRBD1	TRBV6-5	TRBJ1-2	15	CASRGFGTGPGGYTF	TGTGCCAGCAGGGGATTCGGGACAGGGCCGGGAGGCTACACCTTC
NA	TRBD2	TRBV7-6	TRBJ2-3	16	CASSLLAGGGTDTQYF	TGTGCCAGCAGCTTACTAGCGGGGGGAGGCACAGATACGCAGTATTTT
NA	TRBD1	TRBV12-3/TRBV12-4	TRBJ2-7	13	CATSIRTGAEQYF	TGTGCCACCTCCATCAGGACAGGGGCCGAGCAGTACTTC
once	NA	TRBV19	TRBJ1-3	15	CASSIQGTSGNTIYF	TGTGCCAGTAGTATCCAGGGGACCTCTGGAAACACCATATATTTT
NA	NA	TRBV5-1	TRBJ1-1	14	CASKGQTTNTEAFF	TGCGCCAGCAAGGGCCAGACTACGAACACTGAAGCTTTCTTT
NA	TRBD2	TRBV5-1	TRBJ2-2	17	CASSWSGLAGGTGELFF	TGCGCCAGCAGCTGGTCTGGACTAGCGGGTGGAACCGGGGAGCTGTTTTTT
NA	NA	TRBV4-3	TRBJ2-5	15	CASSQVSAGRETQYF	TGCGCCAGCAGCCAAGTGTCGGCGGGGCGAGAGACCCAGTACTTC
NA	TRBD2	TRBV6-1	TRBJ2-3	16	CASREAGGRVTDTQYF	TGTGCCAGCAGGGAAGCGGGGGGGCGCGTCACAGATACGCAGTATTTT
NA	TRBD1	TRBV6-5	TRBJ2-7	15	CASSTMGQGVREQYF	TGTGCCAGCAGTACGATGGGACAGGGGGTTCGCGAGCAGTACTTC
few	NA	TRBV19	TRBJ2-7	14	CASRGRRSSYEQYF	TGTGCCAGTAGGGGTAGGCGGAGCTCCTACGAGCAGTACTTC
NA	NA	TRBV9	TRBJ2-7	15	CASSVLENPSYEQYF	TGTGCCAGCAGCGTACTAGAGAACCCCAGCTACGAGCAGTACTTC
NA	TRBD1	TRBV7-3	TRBJ2-3	16	CASSRLSGQGIDTQYF	TGTGCCAGCAGCCGACTCTCGGGACAGGGGATAGATACGCAGTATTTT
NA	NA	TRBV29-1	TRBJ2-7	15	CSVESTDIGSYEQYF	TGCAGCGTTGAGTCAACCGACATCGGCTCCTACGAGCAGTACTTC
NA	NA	TRBV4-2	TRBJ1-5	16	CASSQDGQGIGQPQHF	TGTGCCAGCAGCCAAGATGGGCAGGGTATAGGTCAGCCCCAGCATTTT
NA	TRBD2	TRBV5-6	TRBJ2-1	14	CASTPKGRDNEQFF	TGTGCCAGCACCCCCAAGGGGAGGGACAATGAGCAGTTCTTC
NA	NA	TRBV7-9	TRBJ1-1	11	CASSRETEAFF	TGTGCCAGCAGCCGAGAAACTGAAGCTTTCTTT
NA	NA	TRBV6-1	TRBJ1-2	14	CASSEGARGYGYTF	TGTGCCAGCAGTGAAGGGGCCAGGGGCTATGGCTACACCTTC
NA	TRBD1	TRBV5-1	TRBJ1-1	17	CASSLAGTEAMNTEAFF	TGCGCCAGCAGCTTGGCCGGGACAGAAGCTATGAACACTGAAGCTTTCTTT
NA	TRBD1	TRBV7-2	TRBJ1-2	16	CASSPPGQGAPGGYTF	TGTGCCAGCAGCCCCCCGGGACAGGGGGCGCCTGGTGGCTACACCTTC
NA	NA	TRBV6-1	TRBJ1-5	13	CASSEADNQPQHF	TGTGCCAGCAGTGAGGCAGACAATCAGCCCCAGCATTTT
NA	NA	TRBV9	TRBJ2-6	16	CASSPRWGAGANVLTF	TGTGCCAGCAGCCCTAGGTGGGGAGCTGGGGCCAACGTCCTGACTTTC
NA	NA	TRBV5-1	TRBJ2-1	16	CASSLGGTGTYNEQFF	TGCGCCAGCAGCTTGGGTGGGACTGGTACCTACAATGAGCAGTTCTTC
NA	NA	TRBV5-5	TRBJ2-3	16	CASSFEDFPGADTQYF	TGTGCCAGCAGCTTTGAAGACTTTCCTGGCGCAGATACGCAGTATTTT
NA	TRBD1	TRBV6-1	TRBJ1-5	15	CASSEPGGDSQPQHF	TGTGCCAGCAGTGAACCCGGAGGGGACAGTCAGCCCCAGCATTTT
NA	NA	TRBV5-4	TRBJ2-1	16	CASSLATAGAYNEQFF	TGTGCCAGCAGCTTGGCCACGGCGGGGGCGTACAATGAGCAGTTCTTC
NA	TRBD1	TRBV10-3	TRBJ1-2	14	CAINPGQGVVGYTF	TGTGCCATCAACCCGGGACAGGGGGTTGTTGGCTACACCTTC
few	TRBD1	TRBV6-6	TRBJ1-5	14	CASSGTTGGQPQHF	TGTGCCAGCAGTGGAACGACAGGGGGTCAGCCCCAGCATTTT
NA	TRBD2	TRBV11-3	TRBJ2-7	16	CASSQRLAGGRYEQYF	TGTGCCAGCAGCCAGAGACTAGCGGGGGGCAGGTACGAGCAGTACTTC
NA	NA	TRBV18	TRBJ1-5	16	CASSPNRGLTRQPQHF	TGTGCCAGCTCACCCAATCGGGGACTGACGCGGCAGCCCCAGCATTTT
NA	NA	TRBV4-3	TRBJ1-4	17	CASSQGRFSVFGEKLFF	TGCGCCAGCAGCCAGGGCCGTTTTTCGGTTTTTGGTGAAAAACTGTTTTTT
NA	TRBD2	TRBV12-5	TRBJ2-1	14	CASGFGGKGNEQFF	TGTGCTAGTGGTTTCGGGGGGAAGGGAAATGAGCAGTTCTTC
NA	NA	TRBV6-6	TRBJ1-2	20	CASSRSRSRGIDASSYGYTF	TGTGCCAGCAGCCGGTCTCGATCGAGGGGGATAGACGCGAGTAGCTATGGCTACACCTTC
NA	TRBD2	TRBV5-4	TRBJ2-5	15	CASSPSGAFQETQYF	TGTGCCAGCAGCCCTAGCGGGGCATTCCAAGAGACCCAGTACTTC
once	NA	TRBV7-3	TRBJ1-1	14	CASSPDRVNTEAFF	TGTGCCAGCAGCCCGGACAGAGTGAACACTGAAGCTTTCTTT
NA	NA	TRBV5-4	TRBJ2-7	14	CASSLVGGNYEQYF	TGTGCCAGCAGCTTGGTTGGCGGGAACTACGAGCAGTACTTC
NA	TRBD1	TRBV7-3	TRBJ2-1	15	CASSSGTGYENEQFF	TGTGCCAGCAGCTCCGGGACAGGGTACGAGAATGAGCAGTTCTTC
few	NA	TRBV6-2/TRBV6-3	TRBJ2-7	13	CASSYNWGQEQYF	TGTGCCAGCAGTTACAACTGGGGGCAAGAGCAGTACTTC
once	TRBD1	TRBV2	TRBJ1-2	14	CASSEGTGDYGYTF	TGTGCCAGCAGTGAAGGGACAGGGGACTATGGCTACACCTTC
NA	NA	TRBV7-9	TRBJ2-7	13	CASSLLGGHEQYF	TGTGCCAGCAGCTTATTAGGGGGTCACGAGCAGTACTTC
NA	TRBD1	TRBV7-6	TRBJ1-2	15	CASSLAEGADYGYTF	TGTGCCAGCAGCTTAGCGGAGGGGGCGGACTATGGCTACACCTTC
NA	NA	TRBV5-1	TRBJ2-1	13	CASSSIVYNEQFF	TGCGCCAGCAGCAGCATAGTGTACAATGAGCAGTTCTTC
once	TRBD2	TRBV14	TRBJ2-5	15	CASSGRTSGQETQYF	TGTGCCAGCAGCGGTAGGACTAGCGGACAAGAGACCCAGTACTTC
NA	NA	TRBV7-9	TRBJ1-4	14	CASSLVQGSEKLFF	TGTGCCAGCAGCTTAGTTCAGGGAAGTGAAAAACTGTTTTTT
NA	NA	TRBV30	TRBJ1-2	13	CAWYSGSNYGYTF	TGTGCCTGGTATTCGGGATCTAACTATGGCTACACCTTC
large	TRBD2	TRBV4-3	TRBJ2-3	15	CASSPLTSGTDTQYF	TGCGCCAGCAGCCCACTCACTAGCGGCACAGATACGCAGTATTTT
NA	NA	TRBV9	TRBJ1-6	15	CASSVDNRDNSPLHF	TGTGCCAGCAGCGTAGACAACAGGGATAATTCACCCCTCCACTTT
NA	NA	TRBV10-2	TRBJ1-2	16	CASSEGAPGANYGYTF	TGCGCCAGCAGTGAAGGCGCTCCTGGAGCTAACTATGGCTACACCTTC
NA	TRBD2	TRBV7-9	TRBJ2-3	17	CASSRYFSGGSVDTQYF	TGTGCCAGCAGCCGATACTTCAGCGGGGGGTCGGTAGATACGCAGTATTTT
NA	NA	TRBV9	TRBJ1-4	15	CASSVAGRVNEKLFF	TGTGCCAGCAGCGTAGCGGGCAGGGTTAATGAAAAACTGTTTTTT
NA	NA	TRBV14	TRBJ1-3	13	CASSPLRENTIYF	TGTGCCAGCAGCCCTCTTCGGGAAAACACCATATATTTT